A single sample gave rise to the 7 T cell receptor beta chains below, sequenced in a study of shared T cell receptors in the human thymus (dated by TCRdb to 2020 to 2022). Libraries were constructed by the immunoSEQ multiplex PCR assay. TCRdb stores this immuneACCESS table with in-frame sequences only. Part of the clones is absent; in the studies checked, under half of the shortfall reflects unresolved V genes, and no reason is known for the rest. Here the sample has approximately 660,000 clones; 85% to 90% occur a single time. The ten largest clones capture around 0.01% of the sample. This sample was shared with a second study, whose subject was human thymus T cells.

Sequenced material: thymocytes. These receptors were obtained from a boy younger than two with a congenital heart defect. Donor details come from another sample of the same person, matched by shared clones.

The rearrangement links TRBV5-1 to TRBJ2-1; a possible D gene is TRBD2 (6 bases). In germline, CDR1 is SGHRS, CDR2 YFSETQ. V gave up 0 bases and J gave up 6 bases, with 10 bases separating them. The CDR3 totals 14 residues. CDR3 in DNA: TGCGCCAGCAGCTTGGTGAGCGGGTCCAATGAGCAGTTCTTC. Its translation is CASSLVSGSNEQFF.

The CDR3, as DNA: TGTGCCAGCAGTTTAGGAGTAGCGGGAGGGGGCGAGCAGTACTTC. Amino acids: CASSLGVAGGGEQYF. The gene calls are TRBV28 and TRBJ2-7, with 11 bases that match TRBD2. This CDR3 has 15 residues. V shed 2 bases, J shed 6 bases, and the junction held 6 bases outside the gene matches. Germline V lookup: CDR1 MDHEN, CDR2 SYDVKM. Based on the CDR3 plus reference TRBV28 and TRBJ2-7, the full variable domain is DVKVTQSSRYLVKRTGEKVFLECVQDMDHENMFWYRQDPGLGLRLIYFSYDVKMKEKGDIPEGYSVSREKKERFSLILESASTNQTSMYLCASSLGVAGGGEQYFGPGTRLTVT.

The CDR3 spells CASKRDSLGDQPQHF. The CDR3 DNA follows: TGTGCCAGCAAAAGGGACAGCCTGGGAGATCAGCCCCAGCATTTT. This chain uses TRBV6-5 with TRBJ1-5; 7 bases agree with TRBD1. The V and J ends lost 7 bases and 5 bases, in that order; junction bases with no gene match: 11. Germline values: CDR1 MNHEY, CDR2 SVGAGI. CDR3 length equals 15 residues.

Comment on this clone: The same CDR3 is also encoded by other DNA sequences in this sample. V usage is TRBV7-9 and J usage is TRBJ2-7; D not certain. This CDR3 is built from 12 residues. The V gene's germline CDR1 is SEHNR and CDR2 FQNEAQ (reference sequence). The V end was cut by 5 bases, the J end by 0 bases, with 5 bases between. CDR3 sequence (DNA): TGTGCCAGCAGCCCGAGCTCCTACGAGCAGTACTTC. This translates into CASSPSSYEQYF.

CDR3 DNA sequence: TGTGCCAGCTCACCACCCGGGACTAGCGGCCCCTACGAGCAGTACTTC. Translating it yields CASSPPGTSGPYEQYF. The rearrangement uses TRBV18 and TRBJ2-7; TRBD2 agrees at 11 bases. This CDR3 contains 16 residues. Germline CDR1 and CDR2: KGHSH and LQKENI. With 0 bases clipped from V and 2 bases from J, the junction kept 3 bases outside the gene matches.

The chain couples TRBV7-2 to TRBJ2-7; the match to TRBD1 covers 7 bases. CDR1 and CDR2 (germline): SGHTA, FQGNSA. V was clipped by 0 bases and J by 0 bases; unmatched bases: 8. This CDR3 is 17 amino acids long. CDR3 residues: CASSLALLGDSSYEQYF. CDR3 bases: TGTGCCAGCAGCTTAGCTCTACTTGGGGACAGCTCCTACGAGCAGTACTTC.

This chain links TRBV10-2 with TRBJ2-1, with TRBD2 matching over 10 bases. Germline V lookup: CDR1 WSHSY, CDR2 SAAADI. Unmatched junction bases numbered 2, after V lost 5 bases and J lost 4 bases. The length of the CDR3 is 14 residues. CDR3 bases: TGCGCCAGCAGTCTAGCGGGAGTTTACAATGAGCAGTTCTTC. Amino acid sequence: CASSLAGVYNEQFF.